This TCR beta chain was sequenced in a study of T-cell memory formation after mild COVID-19 (dated by TCRdb to about 2021). About the investigation overall: TCR sequence clusters from the two donors were found to be largely donor specific. The cohort comprised two young, previously healthy adult volunteers, one female and one male. Longitudinal TCRalpha and TCRbeta repertoire sequencing tracked T-cell clones expanding and contracting after mild COVID-19 in a couple of donors.

This clonotype came up a few times. Its target antigen remains unknown. It has no much larger one-base neighbor in the sample; base qualities were not kept. Sequencing used an Illumina NovaSeq 6000. TCRalpha and TCRbeta cDNA libraries were constructed by 5'RACE with constant-segment primers, with sample barcodes and unique molecular identifiers being introduced. RNA was extracted from every sample with Trizol reagent. Libraries were amplified in two PCR steps, with a second sample barcode and Illumina TruSeq adapters added in the second step. Sequencing of the libraries was done on an Illumina NovaSeq, producing 2 x 150 bp paired-end reads. The published analysis was carried out like this. Reads were demultiplexed and collapsed into UMI-guided consensus sequences with migec v1.2.7. Using mixcr v2.1.11, UMI consensuses were aligned to TRA and TRB V and J templates and then assembled into clonotypes. A clonotype was counted as expanded or contracted only if both edgeR and NoisET called the change significant, with noise models trained on biological replicates. For edgeR calls, the thresholds were a false discovery rate-adjusted p below 0.01 and a log2 fold-change of 1. As an exploratory analysis of dynamics, max-normalized trajectories of the 1000 most abundant clonotypes were examined with PCA combined with hierarchical clustering. Each responding clone was given a CD4 or CD8 phenotype based on the CD4+ and CD8+ repertoires, which had been sequenced separately. TCRdb reprocessing: public reads trimmed at Q25 with fastp, clones called with MiXCR, in-frame beta chains kept. Entries are consolidated by CDR3 protein sequence, retaining the most common genes and DNA. Clone size and V and J calls follow TCRdb, not the original study. The sample contains 35,000 to 55,000 distinct CDR3 sequences, more than 9% of them found a single time. About 12% of the sample is in the top ten clones.

V is cut back by 3 bases and J by 1 base, with 10 bases in the junction unmatched. Looking up the germline V gene yields CDR1 SGHTA and CDR2 FQGTGA. Counted from cysteine to phenylalanine, this CDR3 has 20 amino acids. Only the CDR3 region is kept as DNA, spanning 60 bases read in frame from base 1. What the research found in general, with its limitations: Contracting CD4+ clones were found mainly in CM and EM memory subsets, while CD8+ clones were enriched in EMRA. The detection of some responding clones in pre-infection memory suggests that pre-existing cross-reactive memory T cells joined the SARS-CoV-2 response. The second-wave clones that peaked on day 37 were not confirmed to be SARS-CoV-2 specific. Clones that contracted from day 15 to 85 showed balanced CD4/CD8 phenotypes, whereas a second wave of clones that expanded from day 15 to 37 leaned towards CD4+. The study included only a couple of mild cases, and larger cohorts that include severe cases with pre-infection samples were judged to be necessary.

Ficoll-Paque density gradient centrifugation was used to isolate PBMCs. Recombination joined TRBV7-3 with TRBJ2-6; TRBD1 aligns with 12 central bases. The clonotype was recovered from an adult woman who had mild COVID-19 (a few samples of this study predate the infection). The sample titles of this study are shuffled in the database, so cell type and time point are left out; the donor was told from shared clones. The material sequenced was PBMCs or a T cell subset sorted from them (not recorded which). The DNA sequence is as follows: TGTGCCAGCAGCTTCCCCCGGGACAGGGGGCAGGCTTCTGGGGCCAACGTCCTGACTTTC. Its coded protein is CASSFPRDRGQASGANVLTF.